This paragraph reports one TCR beta chain. This sample is part of a study of blood T cell repertoires in COVID-19. Original methodology: Counts of nucleated cells, estimated from reference gene primer amplification, were obtained. Generated by immunoSEQ multiplex PCR, the TCRdb table keeps only in-frame clones and is missing some. The DNA was the basis for D and trimming; V, J and clone size are from that table. The sample lists roughly 230,000 clones; 85% were seen once. The V end lost 2 bases, the J end lost 6 bases, and 8 bases lay between the germline ends. There are 13 residues in the CDR3. The germline V gene has CDR1 SNHLY and CDR2 FYNNEI. Participant ages covered about 18 to 89 years across 24 US areas. Membership in each cohort depended on participant-reported clinical history. People in the exposed group encountered a COVID-19 case within 2 weeks before entering the study.

The sequencing input was PBMCs or T cells enriched from blood (not recorded which). This receptor was obtained from a woman between 45 and 65 years old who had been exposed to COVID-19. The chain carries TRBV2 and TRBJ1-5; D gene ambiguous. CDR3 protein: CASSESGTQPQHF. In nucleotides, the CDR3 is TGTGCCAGCAGTGAATCTGGCACTCAGCCCCAGCATTTT.